This T cell receptor (beta chain) is from a study of Graves' ophthalmopathy and Graves' hyperthyroidism. Turning to the study itself: The authors defined stable hyperthyroidism as no ophthalmopathy within 18 months of follow-up. Study-wide points: Most thyroid clonotypes with frequency above 0.001 were detected in blood too.

It was on clinical symptoms, serum thyroxine, TRAb, thyroid ultrasound and orbital computed tomography that diagnosis relied. The CDR3 length is 16 residues. CDR1 and CDR2 (germline): SGDLS, YYNGEE. On this clonotype itself: Antigen: not known. Sequence at one end of the junction differs from germline and may be a read error.

Amplified material comprised TCR beta CDR3 regions derived from RNA transcripts. Amplification began with first-round RT-PCR using HTBI primers, then second-round multiplex PCR was performed. TCRdb processed the multiplex PCR reads anew with MiXCR; each CDR3 protein has one entry. The sample includes 500,000 to 600,000 distinct CDR3 sequences, about 40% of them seen just once. This receptor was taken from an adult man with Graves' hyperthyroidism. The chain couples TRBV9 to TRBJ2-7; 12 bases agree with TRBD2. The sequenced sample was peripheral blood or thyroid tissue (not recorded which). The CDR3 reads CACSALAGGTTYEQYF. CDR3 nucleotides: TGTGCCTGCAGCGCACTAGCGGGGGGTACCACCTACGAGCAGTACTTC. Together with reference TRBV9 and TRBJ2-7, the CDR3 gives the full variable domain: DSGVTQTPKHLITATGQRVTLRCSPRSGDLSVYWYQQSLDQGLQFLIQYYNGEERAKGNILERFSAQQFPDLHSELNLSSLELGDSALYFCACSALAGGTTYEQYFGPGTRLTVT.